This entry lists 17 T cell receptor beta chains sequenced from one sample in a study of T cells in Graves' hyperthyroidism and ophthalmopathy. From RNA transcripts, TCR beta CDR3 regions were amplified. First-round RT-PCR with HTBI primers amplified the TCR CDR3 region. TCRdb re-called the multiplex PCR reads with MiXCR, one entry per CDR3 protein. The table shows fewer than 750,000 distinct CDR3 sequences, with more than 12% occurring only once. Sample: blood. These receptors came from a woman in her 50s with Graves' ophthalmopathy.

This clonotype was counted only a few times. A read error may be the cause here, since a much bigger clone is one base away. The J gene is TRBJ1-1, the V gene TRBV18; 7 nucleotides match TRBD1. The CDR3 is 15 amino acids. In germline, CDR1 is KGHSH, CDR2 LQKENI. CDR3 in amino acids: CASSERQGSGTEASF. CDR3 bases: TGTGCCAGCTCCGAACGACAGGGTAGTGGGACTGAAGCTTCCTTT. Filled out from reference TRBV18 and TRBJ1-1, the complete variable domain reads NAGVMQNPRHLVRRRGQEARLRCSPMKGHSHVYWYRQLPEEGLKFMVYLQKENIIDESGMPKERFSAEFPKEGPSILRIQQVVRGDSAAYFCASSERQGSGTEASFGQGTRLTVV.

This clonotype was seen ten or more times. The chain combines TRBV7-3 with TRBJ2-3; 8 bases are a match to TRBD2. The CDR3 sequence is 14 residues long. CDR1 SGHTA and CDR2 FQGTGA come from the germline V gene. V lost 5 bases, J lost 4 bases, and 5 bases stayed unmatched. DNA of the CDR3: TGTGCCAGCAGCCCCACTAGCGGTTCAGATACGCAGTATTTT. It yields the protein CASSPTSGSDTQYF.

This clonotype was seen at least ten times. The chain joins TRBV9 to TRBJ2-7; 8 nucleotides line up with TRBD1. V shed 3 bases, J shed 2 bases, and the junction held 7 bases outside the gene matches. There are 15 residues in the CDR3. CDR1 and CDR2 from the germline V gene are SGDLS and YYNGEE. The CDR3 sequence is CASSEETGATYEQYF. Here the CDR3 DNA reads TGTGCCAGCAGCGAGGAGACAGGGGCGACCTACGAGCAGTACTTC.

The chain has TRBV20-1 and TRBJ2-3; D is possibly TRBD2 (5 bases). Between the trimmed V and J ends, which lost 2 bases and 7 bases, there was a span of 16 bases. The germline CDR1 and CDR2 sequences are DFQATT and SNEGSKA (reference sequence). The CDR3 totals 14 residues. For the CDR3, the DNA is TGCAGTGCTAGACCAGGCACGGGGATCCATACGCAGTATTTT. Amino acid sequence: CSARPGTGIHTQYF.

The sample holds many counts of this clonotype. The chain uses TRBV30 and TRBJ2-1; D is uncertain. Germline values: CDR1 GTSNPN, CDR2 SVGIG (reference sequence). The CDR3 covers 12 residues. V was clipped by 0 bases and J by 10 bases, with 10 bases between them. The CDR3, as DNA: TGTGCCTGGAGTGTAAAACGGCCCGAGCAGTTCTTC. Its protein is CAWSVKRPEQFF.

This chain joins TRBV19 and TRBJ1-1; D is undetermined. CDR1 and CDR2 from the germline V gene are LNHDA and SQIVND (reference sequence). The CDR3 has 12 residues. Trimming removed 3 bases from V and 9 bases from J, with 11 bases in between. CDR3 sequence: CASSMGGEKAFF. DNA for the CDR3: TGTGCCAGTAGTATGGGCGGTGAAAAAGCTTTCTTT.

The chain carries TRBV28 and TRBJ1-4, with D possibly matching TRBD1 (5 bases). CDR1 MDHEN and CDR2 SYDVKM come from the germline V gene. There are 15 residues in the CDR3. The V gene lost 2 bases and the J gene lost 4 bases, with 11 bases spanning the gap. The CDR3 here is CASSLGTRSNEKLFF. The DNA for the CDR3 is TGTGCCAGCAGTTTAGGGACCAGGAGTAATGAAAAACTGTTTTTT. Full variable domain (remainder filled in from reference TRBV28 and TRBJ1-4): DVKVTQSSRYLVKRTGEKVFLECVQDMDHENMFWYRQDPGLGLRLIYFSYDVKMKEKGDIPEGYSVSREKKERFSLILESASTNQTSMYLCASSLGTRSNEKLFFGSGTQLSVL.

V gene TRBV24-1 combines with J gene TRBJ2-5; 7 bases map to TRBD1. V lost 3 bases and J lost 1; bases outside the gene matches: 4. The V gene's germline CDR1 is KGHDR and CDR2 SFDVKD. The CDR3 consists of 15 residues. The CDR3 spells CATSDTRGFQETQYF. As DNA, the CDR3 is TGTGCCACCAGTGATACCAGGGGGTTCCAAGAGACCCAGTACTTC.

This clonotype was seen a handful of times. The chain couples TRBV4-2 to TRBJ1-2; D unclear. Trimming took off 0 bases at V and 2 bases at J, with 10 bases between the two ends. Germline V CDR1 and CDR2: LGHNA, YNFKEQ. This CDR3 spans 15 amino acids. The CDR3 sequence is CASSQEGGVNYGYTF. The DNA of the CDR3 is TGTGCCAGCAGCCAAGAAGGTGGGGTAAACTATGGCTACACCTTC.

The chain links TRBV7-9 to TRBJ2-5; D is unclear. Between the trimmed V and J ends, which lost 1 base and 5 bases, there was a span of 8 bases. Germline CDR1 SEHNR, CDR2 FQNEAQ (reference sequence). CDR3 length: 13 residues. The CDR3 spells CASSLGPTETQYF. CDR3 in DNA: TGTGCCAGCAGCTTAGGACCGACTGAGACCCAGTACTTC.

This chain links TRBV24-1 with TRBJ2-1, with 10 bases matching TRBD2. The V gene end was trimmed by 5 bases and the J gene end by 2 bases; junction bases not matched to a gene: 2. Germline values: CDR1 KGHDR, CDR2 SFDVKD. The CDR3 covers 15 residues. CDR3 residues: CATSVLAGPYNEQFF. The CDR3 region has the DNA TGTGCCACCAGTGTACTAGCGGGACCCTACAATGAGCAGTTCTTC.

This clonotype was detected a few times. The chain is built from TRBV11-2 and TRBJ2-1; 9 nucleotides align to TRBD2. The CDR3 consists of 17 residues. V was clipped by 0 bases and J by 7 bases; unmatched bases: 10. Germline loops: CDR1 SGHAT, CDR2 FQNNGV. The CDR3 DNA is TGTGCCAGCAGCTTAGAACCATTTAGCGGGAGTGAAAATGAGCAGTTCTTC. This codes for CASSLEPFSGSENEQFF.

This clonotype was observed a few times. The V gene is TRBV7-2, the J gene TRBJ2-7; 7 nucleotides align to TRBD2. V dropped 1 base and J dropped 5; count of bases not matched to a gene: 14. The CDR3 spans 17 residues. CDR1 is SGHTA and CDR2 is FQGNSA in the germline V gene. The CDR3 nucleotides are TGTGCCAGCAGCTTAGAGGTTCGGCTAGCGGTTAGAAACGAGCAGTACTTC. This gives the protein CASSLEVRLAVRNEQYF.

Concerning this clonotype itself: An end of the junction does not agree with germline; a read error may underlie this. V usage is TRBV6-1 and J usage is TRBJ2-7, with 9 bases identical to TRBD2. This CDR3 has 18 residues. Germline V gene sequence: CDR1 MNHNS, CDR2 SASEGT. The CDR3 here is CASRTLKRSGLATYGQYF. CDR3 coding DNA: TGTGCCAGCAGGACCCTAAAGAGATCGGGACTAGCTACCTACGGGCAGTACTTC.

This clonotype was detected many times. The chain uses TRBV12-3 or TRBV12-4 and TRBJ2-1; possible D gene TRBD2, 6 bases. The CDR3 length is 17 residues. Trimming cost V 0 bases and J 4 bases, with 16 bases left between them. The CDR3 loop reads CASSLAMGSGTYNEQFF. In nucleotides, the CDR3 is TGTGCCAGCAGTTTAGCGATGGGTAGCGGTACTTACAATGAGCAGTTCTTC.

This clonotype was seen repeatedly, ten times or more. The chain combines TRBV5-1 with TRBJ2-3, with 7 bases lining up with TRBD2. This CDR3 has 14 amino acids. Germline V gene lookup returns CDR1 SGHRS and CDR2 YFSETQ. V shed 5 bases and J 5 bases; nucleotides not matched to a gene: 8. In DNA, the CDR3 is TGCGCCAGCAGTCTTGCGGGAGTGGAAGATACGCAGTATTTT. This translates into CASSLAGVEDTQYF.

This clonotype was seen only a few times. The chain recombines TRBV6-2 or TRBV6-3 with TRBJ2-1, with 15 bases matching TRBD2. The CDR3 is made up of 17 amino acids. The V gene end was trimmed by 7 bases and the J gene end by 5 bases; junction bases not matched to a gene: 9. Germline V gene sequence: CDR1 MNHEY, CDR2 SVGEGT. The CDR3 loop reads CASTKGLAGGSDNEQFF. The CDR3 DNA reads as TGTGCCAGCACCAAGGGACTAGCGGGAGGATCAGACAATGAGCAGTTCTTC.